One and the same sample provided the 4 T cell receptor beta chains below, sequenced in a study of blood T cell repertoires in COVID-19. Here immunoSEQ multiplex PCR was the method, and the copy in TCRdb shows in-frame clones only, minus some. The sample carries about 65,000 clones, around 83% recorded once. The sequencing sample was made of peripheral blood. The receptors were gathered from a man aged 50-59 years with COVID-19, enrolled during active disease.

This clone came up a few times. The rearrangement uses TRBV19 and TRBJ1-1; no reliable D call. Germline V gene sequence: CDR1 LNHDA, CDR2 SQIVND (reference sequence). The CDR3 spans 15 residues. Trimming stripped 4 bases from V and 0 bases from J, with 12 bases between. As DNA, the CDR3 is TGTGCCAGTAGTAAGCACACTACCATGAACACTGAAGCTTTCTTT. As protein: CASSKHTTMNTEAFF.

This rearrangement joins TRBV5-6 to TRBJ2-3, with 10 nucleotides matching TRBD1. The junction had 5 bases not matched to a gene; V was cut back by 1 base and J by 6 bases. The CDR3 runs 15 residues. Germline CDR1 and CDR2: SGHDT and YYEEEE. CDR3 DNA sequence: TGTGCCAGCAGCTTGTACGGGACAGGGGAGGATACGCAGTATTTT. Amino acid sequence: CASSLYGTGEDTQYF.

The CDR3 DNA is TGTGCCAGCAGCCATGGGACATATAGCAATCAGCCCCAGCATTTT. Amino acid sequence: CASSHGTYSNQPQHF. The genes are TRBV3-1 (or the pseudogene TRBV3-2) and TRBJ1-5, with D maybe TRBD1 (6 bases). The V end was cut by 3 bases, the J end by 0 bases, with 9 bases between. The CDR3 runs 15 residues. CDR1 and CDR2 from the germline V gene are LGHDT and YNNKEL (reference sequence).

This clone appeared once. The chain recombines TRBV6-6 with TRBJ2-7, with D unresolved. The CDR3 spans 13 residues. The V end was cut by 3 bases, the J end by 1 base, with 7 bases between. Germline V gene data show CDR1 as MNHNY and CDR2 as SVGAGI (reference sequence). The CDR3 loop reads CASSYSGSYEQYF. In nucleotides, the CDR3 is TGTGCCAGCAGTTATTCAGGTTCCTACGAGCAGTACTTC.